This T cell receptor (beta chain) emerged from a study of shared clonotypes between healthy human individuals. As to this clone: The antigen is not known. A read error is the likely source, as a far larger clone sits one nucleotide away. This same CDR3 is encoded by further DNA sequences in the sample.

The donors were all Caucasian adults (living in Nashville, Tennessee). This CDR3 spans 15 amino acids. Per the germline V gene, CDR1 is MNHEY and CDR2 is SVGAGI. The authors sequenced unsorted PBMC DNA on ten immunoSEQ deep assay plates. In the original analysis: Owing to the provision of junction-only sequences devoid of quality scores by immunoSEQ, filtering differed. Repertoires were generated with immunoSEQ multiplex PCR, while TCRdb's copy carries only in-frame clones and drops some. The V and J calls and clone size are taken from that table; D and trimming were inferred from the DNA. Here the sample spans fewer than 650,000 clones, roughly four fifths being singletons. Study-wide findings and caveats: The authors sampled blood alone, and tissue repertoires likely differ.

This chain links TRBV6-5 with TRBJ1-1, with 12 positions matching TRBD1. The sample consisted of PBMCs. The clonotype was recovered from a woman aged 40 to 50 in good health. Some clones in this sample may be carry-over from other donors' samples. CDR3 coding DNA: TGTGCCAGCCGGGACAGGGGGCGAGGGAACACTGAGGCTTTCTTT. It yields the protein CASRDRGRGNTEAFF.